The table lists the clone carrying this T cell receptor (beta chain) with a few counts. Its target is not known. Each CDR3 protein gets one entry after TCRdb re-called the 5' RACE reads with MiXCR. The data hold 400,000 to 500,000 distinct CDR3 sequences, with approximately 18% observed a single time. This entry is derived from a study of identical twins. The germline V gene encodes CDR1 MNHNY and CDR2 SVGAGI (reference sequence). This CDR3 is 12 amino acids long. V was pared by 5 bases and J by 4 bases, with 1 base of the junction left unmatched. The study, taken as a whole, reports: Beta out-of-frame sequences showed weaker excess twin sharing. Alpha sequences out of frame and shared by twins had excess low generation probability. Whereas memory repertoires showed no such difference, abundant cord blood beta clonotypes carried fewer insertions.

The sample comprised naive T cells sorted from blood. The sequence was collected from a man aged 50-59 years in good health. V is TRBV6-6 and J is TRBJ1-2; 7 bases agree with TRBD1. CDR3 region: CASSRTGYGYTF. CDR3 nucleotide sequence: TGTGCCAGCAGTCGGACAGGCTATGGCTACACCTTC.